The present entry profiles one T cell receptor (beta chain) with its context. Study processing details: Estimated nucleated cell counts came from reference gene primer amplification. The assay was immunoSEQ multiplex PCR, and TCRdb's table has in-frame clones only and misses some. That table is the source of V, J and clone size, and D and trimming were worked out from the DNA. The data hold some 530,000 clones, with 88% observed a single time. The data originate from a study of blood T cell repertoires in COVID-19. About the research overall: Samples taken during acute and convalescent COVID-19 were collected in the United States, Italy and Spain. In each case, the material was cDNA or gDNA derived from T cells, B-cell-depleted T cells, or PBMCs.

V shed 7 bases and J shed 4 bases, with 5 bases lying between them. The V gene's germline CDR1 is LNHDA and CDR2 SQIVND (reference sequence). The CDR3 totals 11 residues. Two negative PCRs, clearance, or symptom resolution were required of recovered Cohort 3 donors. The sequence was collected from a woman in her fifties or sixties who had recovered from COVID-19. What was sequenced was PBMCs or T cells enriched from blood (not recorded which). The rearrangement links TRBV19 to TRBJ1-3, with D tentatively TRBD1 (5 bases). CDR3 sequence (DNA): TGTGCCAGTAAGGGGGGAAACACCATATATTTT. It encodes CASKGGNTIYF.